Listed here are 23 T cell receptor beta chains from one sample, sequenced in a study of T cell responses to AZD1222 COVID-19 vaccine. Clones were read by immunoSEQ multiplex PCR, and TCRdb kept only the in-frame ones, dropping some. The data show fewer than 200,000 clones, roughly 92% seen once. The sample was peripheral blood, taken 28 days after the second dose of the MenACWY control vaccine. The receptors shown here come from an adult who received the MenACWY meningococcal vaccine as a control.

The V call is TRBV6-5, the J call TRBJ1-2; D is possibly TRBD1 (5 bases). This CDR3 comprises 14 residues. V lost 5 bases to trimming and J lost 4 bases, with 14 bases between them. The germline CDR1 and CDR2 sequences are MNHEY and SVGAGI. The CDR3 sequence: CASSPGTATYGYTF. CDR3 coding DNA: TGTGCCAGCAGTCCCGGGACGGCTACCTATGGCTACACCTTC.

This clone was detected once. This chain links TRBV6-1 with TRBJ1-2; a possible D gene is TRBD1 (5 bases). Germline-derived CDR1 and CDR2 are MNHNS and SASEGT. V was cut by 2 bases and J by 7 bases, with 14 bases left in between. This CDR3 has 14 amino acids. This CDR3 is CASSELRQGGGYTF. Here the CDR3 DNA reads TGTGCCAGCAGTGAATTACGGCAGGGCGGTGGCTACACCTTC.

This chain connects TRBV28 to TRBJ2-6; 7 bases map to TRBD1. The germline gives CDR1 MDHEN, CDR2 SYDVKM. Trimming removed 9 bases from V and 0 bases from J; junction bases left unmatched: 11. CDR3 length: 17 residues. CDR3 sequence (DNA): TGTGCCAGTCGACGGCCGGGACAGATCTCTGGGGCCAACGTCCTGACTTTC. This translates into CASRRPGQISGANVLTF. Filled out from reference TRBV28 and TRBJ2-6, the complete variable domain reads DVKVTQSSRYLVKRTGEKVFLECVQDMDHENMFWYRQDPGLGLRLIYFSYDVKMKEKGDIPEGYSVSREKKERFSLILESASTNQTSMYLCASRRPGQISGANVLTFGAGSRLTVL.

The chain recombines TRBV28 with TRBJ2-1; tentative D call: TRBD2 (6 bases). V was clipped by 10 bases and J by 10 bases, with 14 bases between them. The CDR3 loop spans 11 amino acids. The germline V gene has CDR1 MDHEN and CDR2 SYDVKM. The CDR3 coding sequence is TGTGCCACGTGGGAGGTTAGCGAGCAGTTCTTC. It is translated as CATWEVSEQFF.

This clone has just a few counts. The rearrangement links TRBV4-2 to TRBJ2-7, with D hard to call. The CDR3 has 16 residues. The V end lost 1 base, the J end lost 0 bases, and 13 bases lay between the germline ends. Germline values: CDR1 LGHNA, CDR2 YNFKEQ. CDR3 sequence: CASSQGRALSSYEQYF. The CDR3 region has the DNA TGTGCCAGCAGCCAAGGACGGGCCCTAAGCTCCTACGAGCAGTACTTC.

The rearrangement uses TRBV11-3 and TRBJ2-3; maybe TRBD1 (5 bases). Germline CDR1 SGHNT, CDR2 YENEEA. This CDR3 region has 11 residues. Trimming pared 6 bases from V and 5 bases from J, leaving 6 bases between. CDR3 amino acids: CASSRGDTQYF. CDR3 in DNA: TGTGCCAGCAGTAGGGGAGATACGCAGTATTTT. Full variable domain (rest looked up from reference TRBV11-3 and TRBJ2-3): EAGVVQSPRYKIIEKKQPVAFWCNPISGHNTLYWYLQNLGQGPELLIRYENEEAVDDSQLPKDRFSAERLKGVDSTLKIQPAELGDSAVYLCASSRGDTQYFGPGTRLTVL.

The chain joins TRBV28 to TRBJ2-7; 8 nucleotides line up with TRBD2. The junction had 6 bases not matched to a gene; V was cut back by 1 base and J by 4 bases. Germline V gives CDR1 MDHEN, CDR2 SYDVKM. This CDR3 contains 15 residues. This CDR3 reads CASSLFGTRAYEQYF. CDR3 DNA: TGTGCCAGCAGTTTATTCGGGACTAGGGCATACGAGCAGTACTTC.

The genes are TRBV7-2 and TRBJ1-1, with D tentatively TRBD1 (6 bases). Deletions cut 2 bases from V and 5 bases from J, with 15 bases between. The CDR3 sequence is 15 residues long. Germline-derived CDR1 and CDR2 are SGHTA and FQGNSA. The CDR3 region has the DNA TGTGCCAGCAGCTTAATTAGGGGGACCATGACTGAAGCTTTCTTT. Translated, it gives CASSLIRGTMTEAFF.

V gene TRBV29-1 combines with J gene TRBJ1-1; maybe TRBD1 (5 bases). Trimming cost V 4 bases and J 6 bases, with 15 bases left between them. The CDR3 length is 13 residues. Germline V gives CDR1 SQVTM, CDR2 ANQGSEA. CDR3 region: CSVGLGLHAEAFF. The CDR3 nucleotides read TGCAGCGTTGGCCTGGGACTACACGCTGAAGCTTTCTTT.

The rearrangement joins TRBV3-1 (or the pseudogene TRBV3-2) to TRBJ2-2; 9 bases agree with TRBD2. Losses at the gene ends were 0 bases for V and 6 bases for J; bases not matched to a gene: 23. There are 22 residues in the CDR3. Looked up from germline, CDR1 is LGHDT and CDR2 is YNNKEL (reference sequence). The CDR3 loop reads CASSQEGPKRGSGRVKAGELFF. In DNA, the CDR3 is TGTGCCAGCAGCCAAGAAGGCCCCAAGCGCGGTAGCGGGAGAGTTAAGGCCGGGGAGCTGTTTTTT.

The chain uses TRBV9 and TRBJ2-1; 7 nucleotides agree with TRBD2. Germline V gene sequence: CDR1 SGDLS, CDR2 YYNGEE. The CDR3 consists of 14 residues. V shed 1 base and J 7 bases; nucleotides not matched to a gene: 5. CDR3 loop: CASSVMGGRNEQFF. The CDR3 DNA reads TGTGCCAGCAGCGTAATGGGCGGGAGAAATGAGCAGTTCTTC.

Here the CDR3 reads CASSQGQDTYEQYF. The CDR3 DNA is TGTGCCAGCAGCCAAGGACAGGATACCTACGAGCAGTACTTC. The chain has TRBV4-2 and TRBJ2-7, with D perhaps matching TRBD1 (6 bases). The germline V gene encodes CDR1 LGHNA and CDR2 YNFKEQ. V was clipped by 1 base and J by 2 bases, with 9 bases between them. This CDR3 is built from 14 residues.

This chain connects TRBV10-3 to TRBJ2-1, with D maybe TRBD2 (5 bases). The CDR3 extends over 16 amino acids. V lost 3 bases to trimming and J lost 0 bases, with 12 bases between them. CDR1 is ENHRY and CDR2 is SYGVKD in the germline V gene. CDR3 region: CAISDPTRSSYNEQFF. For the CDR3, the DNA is TGTGCCATCAGTGACCCAACTAGGAGCTCCTACAATGAGCAGTTCTTC.

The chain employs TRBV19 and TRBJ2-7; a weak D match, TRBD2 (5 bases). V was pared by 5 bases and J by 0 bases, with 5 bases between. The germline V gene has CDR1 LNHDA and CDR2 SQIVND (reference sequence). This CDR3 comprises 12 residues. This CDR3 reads CASSRGSYEQYF. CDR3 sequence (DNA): TGTGCCAGTAGTCGGGGCTCCTACGAGCAGTACTTC.

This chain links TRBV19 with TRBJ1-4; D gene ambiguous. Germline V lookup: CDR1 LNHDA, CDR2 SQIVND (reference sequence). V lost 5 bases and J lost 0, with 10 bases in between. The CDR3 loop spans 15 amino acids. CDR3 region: CASSSAGATNEKLFF. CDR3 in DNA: TGTGCCAGTAGTTCGGCCGGTGCAACTAATGAAAAACTGTTTTTT.

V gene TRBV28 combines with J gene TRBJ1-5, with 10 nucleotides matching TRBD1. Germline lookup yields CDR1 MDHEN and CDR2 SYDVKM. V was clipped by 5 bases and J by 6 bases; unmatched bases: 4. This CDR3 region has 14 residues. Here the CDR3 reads CASSVTGGFQPQHF. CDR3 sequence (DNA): TGTGCCAGCAGTGTGACAGGGGGCTTTCAGCCCCAGCATTTT.

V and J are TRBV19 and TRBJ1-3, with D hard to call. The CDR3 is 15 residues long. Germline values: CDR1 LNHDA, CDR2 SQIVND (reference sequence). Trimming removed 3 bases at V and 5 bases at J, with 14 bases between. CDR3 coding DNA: TGTGCCAGTAGTATTTGGGTTACTGGGCGAAACACCATATATTTT. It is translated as CASSIWVTGRNTIYF.

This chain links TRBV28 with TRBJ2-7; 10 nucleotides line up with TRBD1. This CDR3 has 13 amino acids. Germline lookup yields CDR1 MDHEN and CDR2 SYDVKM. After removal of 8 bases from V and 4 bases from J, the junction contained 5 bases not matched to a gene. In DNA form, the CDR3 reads TGTGCCAGCCGGGACAGGGGTAGATACGAGCAGTACTTC. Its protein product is CASRDRGRYEQYF.

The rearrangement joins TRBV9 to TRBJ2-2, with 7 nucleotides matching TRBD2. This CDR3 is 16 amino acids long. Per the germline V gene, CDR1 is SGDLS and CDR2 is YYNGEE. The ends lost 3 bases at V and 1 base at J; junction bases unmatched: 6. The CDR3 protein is CASSAGGRGNTGELFF. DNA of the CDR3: TGTGCCAGCAGCGCGGGAGGTAGAGGGAACACCGGGGAGCTGTTTTTT.

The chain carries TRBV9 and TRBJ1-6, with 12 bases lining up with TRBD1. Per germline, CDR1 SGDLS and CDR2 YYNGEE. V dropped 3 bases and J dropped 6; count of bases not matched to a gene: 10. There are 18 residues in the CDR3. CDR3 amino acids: CASSATSGQGASNSPLHF. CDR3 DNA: TGTGCCAGCAGCGCTACGTCGGGACAGGGGGCCTCTAATTCACCCCTCCACTTT.

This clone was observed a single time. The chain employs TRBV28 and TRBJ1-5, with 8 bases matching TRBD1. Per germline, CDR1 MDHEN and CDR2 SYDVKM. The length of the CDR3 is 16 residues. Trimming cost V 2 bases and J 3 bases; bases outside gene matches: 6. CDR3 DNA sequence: TGTGCCAGCAGTTTAGGGGGCAGGGGGCACAATCAGCCCCAGCATTTT. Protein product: CASSLGGRGHNQPQHF. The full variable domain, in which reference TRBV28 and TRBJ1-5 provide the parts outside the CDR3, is DVKVTQSSRYLVKRTGEKVFLECVQDMDHENMFWYRQDPGLGLRLIYFSYDVKMKEKGDIPEGYSVSREKKERFSLILESASTNQTSMYLCASSLGGRGHNQPQHFGDGTRLSIL.

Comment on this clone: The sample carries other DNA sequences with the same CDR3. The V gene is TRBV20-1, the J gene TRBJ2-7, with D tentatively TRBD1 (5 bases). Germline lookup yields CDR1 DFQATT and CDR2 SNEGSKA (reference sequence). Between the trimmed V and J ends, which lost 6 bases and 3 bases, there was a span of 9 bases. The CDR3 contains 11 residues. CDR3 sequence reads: CSARDSYEQYF. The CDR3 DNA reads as TGCAGTGCCCGAGACAGCTACGAGCAGTACTTC.

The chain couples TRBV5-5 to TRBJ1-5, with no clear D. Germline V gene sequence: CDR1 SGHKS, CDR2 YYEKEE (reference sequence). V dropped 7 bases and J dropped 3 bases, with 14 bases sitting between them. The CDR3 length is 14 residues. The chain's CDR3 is CASSSGWNNQPQHF. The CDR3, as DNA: TGTGCCAGCTCCTCGGGCTGGAACAATCAGCCCCAGCATTTT.